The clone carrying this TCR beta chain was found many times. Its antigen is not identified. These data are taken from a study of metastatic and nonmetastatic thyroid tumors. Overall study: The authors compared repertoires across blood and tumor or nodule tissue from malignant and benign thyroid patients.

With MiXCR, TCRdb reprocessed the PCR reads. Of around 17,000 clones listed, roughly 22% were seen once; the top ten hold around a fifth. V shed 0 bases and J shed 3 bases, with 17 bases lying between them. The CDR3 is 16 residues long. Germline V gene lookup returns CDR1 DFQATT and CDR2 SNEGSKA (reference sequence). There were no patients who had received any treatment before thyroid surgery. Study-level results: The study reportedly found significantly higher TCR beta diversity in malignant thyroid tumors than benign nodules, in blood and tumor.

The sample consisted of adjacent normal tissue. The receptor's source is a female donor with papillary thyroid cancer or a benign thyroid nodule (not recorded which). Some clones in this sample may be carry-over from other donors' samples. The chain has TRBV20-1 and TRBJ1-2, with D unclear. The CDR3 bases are TGCAGTGCTAGAGACCGCCTGGGAGTAGGTCACTATGGCTACACCTTC. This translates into CSARDRLGVGHYGYTF.